This is a list of T cell receptor beta chains from one sample in a study of beta chain features in type 1 diabetes. Only in-frame clones appear in the TCRdb table, and some are missing; sequencing was by immunoSEQ multiplex PCR. This sample yields roughly 150,000 clones, of which around 9% are seen a single time; about 0.7% belongs to the top ten. The sample consisted of central memory CD4+ T cells from blood. The receptors originated from a woman in her 30s with type 1 diabetes. CDR3s leave out the opening cysteine and the closing phenylalanine or tryptophan. Where a row states a size, it is once, few, many or the class of an expanded clone; other rows omit it.

V gene,clone size,J gene,CDR3 protein
TRBV27,-,TRBJ1-4,ATSDPGHAQGKLF
TRBV11-2,-,TRBJ2-1,ASSLDPSGSINEQF
TRBV7-2,few,TRBJ1-2,ASSGGTGWGYGYT
TRBV5-4,-,TRBJ1-2,ASSSPSQGNYGYT
TRBV18,-,TRBJ2-5,ASSAPGGETQY
TRBV6-1,-,TRBJ2-7,ASSERQGGSSYEQY
TRBV18,-,TRBJ1-1,ASSPGNTEAF
TRBV5-1,few,TRBJ2-1,ASSGGTHTGEQF
TRBV7-2,few,TRBJ2-7,ASRGQFGEQY
TRBV7-9,-,TRBJ1-4,ASSGQEKLF
TRBV15,-,TRBJ1-3,ATIGTGGNTIY
TRBV7-9,few,TRBJ2-1,ASRPDRGEQF
TRBV10-3,many,TRBJ1-1,AITPGQNIGAF
TRBV2,few,TRBJ1-5,ASRDSGNQPQH
TRBV5-1,-,TRBJ1-2,ASSLDPGTGGDGYT
TRBV28,-,TRBJ2-3,ASSPAGTSGRGTDTQY
TRBV30,-,TRBJ2-7,AWSRTSGTYEQY
TRBV5-1,few,TRBJ1-4,ASSPTGTGAREKLF
TRBV7-2,few,TRBJ1-1,ASSEVGQYTEAF
TRBV23-1,-,TRBJ2-1,ASSQGGCPRNEQF
TRBV5-1,-,TRBJ2-1,ASSLVSSGSNEQF
TRBV9,-,TRBJ2-7,ASSAHRGGVPYEQY
TRBV1,few,TRBJ2-5,TSSRGSGAQETQY
TRBV5-1,few,TRBJ2-6,ASSNSDRTYSGANVLT
TRBV2,-,TRBJ2-7,ASSFKGQGAGEQY
TRBV29-1,few,TRBJ1-5,SVQGARGPQH
TRBV7-9,-,TRBJ2-7,ASSRTGGYEQY
TRBV7-9,-,TRBJ1-2,ASSFRAGTDGYT
TRBV7-9,few,TRBJ2-2,ASSFLAGDTGELF
TRBV18,few,TRBJ2-7,ASSPPGQGRYEQY
TRBV30,-,TRBJ2-7,AWSVGGRLGQY
TRBV6-6,few,TRBJ2-7,ASSYGANSYEQY
TRBV28,few,TRBJ2-2,ASSEPGQGFGELF
TRBV7-9,few,TRBJ1-1,ASSLVDRGAF
TRBV14,few,TRBJ1-1,ASSQGLTGEAF
TRBV4-2,-,TRBJ2-3,ASSLTSTDTQY
TRBV28,-,TRBJ1-2,ASSLGGIYGYT
TRBV28,-,TRBJ2-7,ASSLATGGNYEQY
TRBV19,-,TRBJ1-2,ASSMGRYYGYT
TRBV27,-,TRBJ2-1,ASSSGRAGGEQF
TRBV12-5,few,TRBJ1-5,ASGFTDRVKLLNFPVSNQPQH
TRBV19,many,TRBJ2-4,ASTPAGENIQY
TRBV5-4,-,TRBJ1-2,ASSQKGGGRGNGYT
TRBV29-1,-,TRBJ1-1,SARTGGSEAF
TRBV20-1,few,TRBJ2-1,SVKGWRDQF
TRBV5-1,few,TRBJ2-3,ASSRTKGDTDTQY
TRBV7-9,-,TRBJ1-1,ASSPTGQTEAF
TRBV6-5,few,TRBJ2-7,ASSPLEGARSEQY
TRBV19,few,TRBJ2-1,ASSPGQGFDEQF
TRBV7-3,-,TRBJ2-7,ASSPSRGSVEQY
TRBV5-1,-,TRBJ1-5,ASSRTGGRQPQH